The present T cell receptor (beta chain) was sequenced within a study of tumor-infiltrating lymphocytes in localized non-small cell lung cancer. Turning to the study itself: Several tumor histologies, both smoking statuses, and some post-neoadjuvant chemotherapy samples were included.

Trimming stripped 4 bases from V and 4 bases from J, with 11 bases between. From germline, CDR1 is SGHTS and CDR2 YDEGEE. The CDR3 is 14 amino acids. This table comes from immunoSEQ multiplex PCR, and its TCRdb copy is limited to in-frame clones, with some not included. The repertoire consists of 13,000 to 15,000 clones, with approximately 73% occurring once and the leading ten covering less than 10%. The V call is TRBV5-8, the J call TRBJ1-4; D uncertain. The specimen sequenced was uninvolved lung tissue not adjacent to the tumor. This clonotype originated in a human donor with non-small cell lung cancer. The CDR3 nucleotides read TGTGCCAGCAGCCCCCGGGCTAATAATGAAAAACTGTTTTTT. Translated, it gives CASSPRANNEKLFF.